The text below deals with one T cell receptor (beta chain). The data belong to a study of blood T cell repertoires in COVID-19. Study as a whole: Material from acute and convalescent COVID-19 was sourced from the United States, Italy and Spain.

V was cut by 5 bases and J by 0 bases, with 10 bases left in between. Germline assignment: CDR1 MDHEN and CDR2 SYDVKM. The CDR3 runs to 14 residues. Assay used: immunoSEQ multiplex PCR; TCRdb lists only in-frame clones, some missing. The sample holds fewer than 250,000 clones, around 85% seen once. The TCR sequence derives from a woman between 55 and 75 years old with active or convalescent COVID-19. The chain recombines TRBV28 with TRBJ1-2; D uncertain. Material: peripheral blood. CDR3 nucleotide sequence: TGTGCCAGCAGTAACTCGGGGACTAACTATGGCTACACCTTC. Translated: CASSNSGTNYGYTF.